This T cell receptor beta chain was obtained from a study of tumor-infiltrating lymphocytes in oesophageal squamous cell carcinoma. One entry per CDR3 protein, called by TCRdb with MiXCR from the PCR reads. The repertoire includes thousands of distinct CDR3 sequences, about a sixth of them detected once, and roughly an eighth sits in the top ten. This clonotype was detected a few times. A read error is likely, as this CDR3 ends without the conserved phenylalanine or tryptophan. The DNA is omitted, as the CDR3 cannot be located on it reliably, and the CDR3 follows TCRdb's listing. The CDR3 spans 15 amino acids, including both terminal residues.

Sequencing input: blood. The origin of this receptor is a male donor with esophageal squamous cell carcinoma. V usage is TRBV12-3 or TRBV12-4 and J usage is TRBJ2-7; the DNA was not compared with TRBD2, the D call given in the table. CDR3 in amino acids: CASSLTGDYGYTFGS.